These 21 T cell receptor beta chains were sequenced from one sample in a study of blood T cells in healthy people across ages. Combining a sample-barcoded 5' primer with a J-beta primer mix, a second PCR ran for about 6 to 11 cycles. Each CDR3 protein is one row after TCRdb ran MiXCR on the 5' RACE reads. The profile shows about 970,000 distinct CDR3 sequences, around 54% of them singletons. The material sequenced was blood. All receptors come from a woman aged 55-69 years in good health.

This clonotype showed up just a few times. V and J are TRBV12-3 or TRBV12-4 and TRBJ2-5; TRBD1 matches at 9 bases. This CDR3 region has 14 residues. Trimming at V came to 6 bases and at J to 5 bases, leaving 7 bases not matched to a gene. The CDR3 here is CASRGDRAPETQYF. In DNA form, the CDR3 reads TGTGCCAGCAGGGGGGACAGGGCCCCCGAGACCCAGTACTTC.

The V and J genes are TRBV12-5 and TRBJ2-7, with D perhaps matching TRBD2 (5 bases). The CDR3 sequence is 16 residues long. Trimming took 1 base from V and 3 from J, leaving 16 bases between them. Germline CDR1 and CDR2: LGHNT and FRNRAP. The chain's CDR3 is CASGLGDPGEGYEQYF. The CDR3 DNA reads as TGTGCTAGTGGTTTGGGAGACCCCGGAGAGGGCTACGAGCAGTACTTC.

This clonotype has just one count. J is TRBJ2-2 and V is TRBV11-3; D unclear. The germline CDR1 and CDR2 sequences are SGHNT and YENEEA. CDR3 length: 15 amino acids. V dropped 6 bases and J dropped 0 bases, with 11 bases sitting between them. The CDR3 DNA is TGTGCCAGCAGGTTATTAGAAACGAACACCGGGGAGCTGTTTTTT. It specifies CASRLLETNTGELFF.

The CDR3 spells CSAELAGTKETQYF. The CDR3 DNA reads TGCAGTGCCGAATTAGCGGGAACTAAAGAGACCCAGTACTTC. The chain carries TRBV20-1 and TRBJ2-5; TRBD2 aligns across 8 bases. The CDR3 covers 14 residues. Germline CDR1 and CDR2: DFQATT and SNEGSKA (reference sequence). Unmatched junction bases numbered 9, after V lost 6 bases and J lost 3 bases.

The chain carries TRBV15 and TRBJ2-3; tentatively, D is TRBD2 (6 bases). Trimming stripped 8 bases from V and 0 bases from J, with 15 bases between. The germline V gene encodes CDR1 LNHNV and CDR2 YYDKDF (reference sequence). The CDR3 length is 15 residues. The CDR3 sequence is CATGVRGTSTDTQYF. In DNA form, the CDR3 reads TGTGCCACCGGTGTTCGGGGGACCAGCACAGATACGCAGTATTTT.

In its sample, this clonotype was seen many times. The chain is built from TRBV29-1 and TRBJ2-5; D is possibly TRBD2 (5 bases). The ends were cut back, 3 bases at V and 4 bases at J, with 15 bases in the middle. The CDR3 loop spans 14 amino acids. Per germline, CDR1 SQVTM and CDR2 ANQGSEA. The CDR3 region has the DNA TGCAGCGTTGACAAGTGGGAGCCGGGAGAGACCCAGTACTTC. Its protein product is CSVDKWEPGETQYF.

The chain recombines TRBV10-3 with TRBJ2-5; no firm D call. Germline V gene lookup returns CDR1 ENHRY and CDR2 SYGVKD. This CDR3 comprises 15 residues. V lost 7 bases to trimming and J lost 11 bases, with 26 bases between them. The CDR3 DNA follows: TGTGCCATCAATTCGTGGGATGGCTCCTACAATGAGCAGTACTTC. Translated: CAINSWDGSYNEQYF.

CDR3 coding DNA: TGTGCCTGGACTAGGGGGGGGACCGCTTACGAGCAGTACTTC. Translated: CAWTRGGTAYEQYF. The chain links TRBV30 to TRBJ2-7; D is possibly TRBD2 (7 bases). CDR1 is GTSNPN and CDR2 is SVGIG in the germline V gene (reference sequence). The CDR3 spans 14 residues. Trimming shortened V by 4 bases and J by 4 bases, and 17 bases separated the two germline ends.

The chain uses TRBV27 and TRBJ1-1; 10 bases map to TRBD1. Trimming cost V 5 bases and J 4 bases; bases outside gene matches: 10. The V gene's germline CDR1 is MNHEY and CDR2 SMNVEV (reference sequence). This CDR3 comprises 16 residues. CDR3 sequence reads: CASSLGTGAGGTEAFF. The DNA for the CDR3 is TGTGCCAGCAGTCTTGGGACAGGGGCCGGAGGCACTGAAGCTTTCTTT.

The chain employs TRBV30 and TRBJ2-7; D is undetermined. Trimming shortened V by 2 bases and J by 2 bases, and 13 bases separated the two germline ends. The CDR3 consists of 14 residues. Looked up from germline, CDR1 is GTSNPN and CDR2 is SVGIG (reference sequence). The CDR3 nucleotides are TGTGCCTGGAGTCCAAGCCCTCAGACCTACGAGCAGTACTTC. It specifies CAWSPSPQTYEQYF.

This chain uses TRBV6-1 with TRBJ2-5, with D possibly being TRBD1 or TRBD2 (5 bases each). There are 13 residues in the CDR3. Germline V gives CDR1 MNHNS, CDR2 SASEGT. The V end was cut by 9 bases, the J end by 11 bases, with 22 bases between. The CDR3 DNA is TGTGCCAGTGGACTGTCCAGGGATCGCAAGCAGTACTTC. This encodes CASGLSRDRKQYF.

The table lists this clonotype with a few counts. V and J are TRBV6-6 and TRBJ2-1; 10 bases match TRBD2. Trimming cost V 7 bases and J 6 bases; bases outside gene matches: 6. This CDR3 region has 14 residues. Germline lookup yields CDR1 MNHNY and CDR2 SVGAGI (reference sequence). As DNA, the CDR3 is TGTGCCAGCAAGACTAGCGGGTTTGGCAATGAGCAGTTCTTC. Its protein is CASKTSGFGNEQFF.

As to this clonotype: A read error may account for a junction end that differs from germline. The gene calls are TRBV14 and TRBJ1-1; D not certain. CDR1 is SGHDN, CDR2 FVKESK, per germline. This CDR3 has 13 amino acids. The DNA for the CDR3 is TGTGCCAGCAGCCAAATGATAACAGCTGAGGCTTTCTTT. Residues: CASSQMITAEAFF.

This clonotype was counted only a few times. The chain is built from TRBV11-2 and TRBJ2-5, with 7 nucleotides matching TRBD1. The CDR3 extends over 17 amino acids. Germline V gives CDR1 SGHAT, CDR2 FQNNGV. Losses at the gene ends were 5 bases for V and 0 bases for J; bases not matched to a gene: 12. The CDR3: CASSLTVGTAYQETQYF. DNA for the CDR3: TGTGCCAGCAGCCTTACCGTCGGGACAGCGTACCAAGAGACCCAGTACTTC.

The genes are TRBV5-1 and TRBJ2-1; 7 nucleotides match TRBD1. Germline trimming cut 5 bases from V and 0 bases from J; bases unmatched to any gene: 5. The CDR3 runs 15 residues. In germline, CDR1 is SGHRS, CDR2 YFSETQ. Here the CDR3 reads CASRPTGSSYNEQFF. The CDR3 nucleotides are TGCGCCAGCAGGCCGACAGGGAGCTCCTACAATGAGCAGTTCTTC. Full variable domain (remainder filled in from reference TRBV5-1 and TRBJ2-1): KAGVTQTPRYLIKTRGQQVTLSCSPISGHRSVSWYQQTPGQGLQFLFEYFSETQRNKGNFPGRFSGRQFSNSRSEMNVSTLELGDSALYLCASRPTGSSYNEQFFGPGTRLTVL.

V usage is TRBV7-3 and J usage is TRBJ2-3; no reliable D call. Trimming pared 1 base from V and 5 bases from J, leaving 10 bases between. Germline CDR1 reads SGHTA; CDR2 reads FQGTGA. The CDR3 is 14 amino acids. CDR3 sequence: CASSLRPRGDTQYF. CDR3 nucleotide sequence: TGTGCCAGCAGCTTAAGGCCTCGCGGAGATACGCAGTATTTT.

With respect to this clonotype: A much larger clone is a single base away; this may be a read error. This chain connects TRBV28 to TRBJ2-1, with D unresolved. This CDR3 is 10 amino acids long. Germline V gene sequence: CDR1 MDHEN, CDR2 SYDVKM. As DNA, the CDR3 is TGTGCCAGTGGGAACAATGAGCAGTTATTC. Its translation: CASGNNEQLF.

About this clonotype: Its ends do not fully match the called genes, so a read error is possible. This chain uses TRBV11-2 with TRBJ2-1; 9 nucleotides line up with TRBD2. The CDR3 length is 16 residues. Germline loops: CDR1 SGHAT, CDR2 FQNNGV. CDR3 region: CAGSFQTAGGINEQFF. CDR3 nucleotide sequence: TGTGCCGGCAGCTTCCAGACTGCGGGAGGGATCAATGAGCAGTTCTTC.

The rearrangement joins TRBV5-1 to TRBJ1-2, with D tentatively TRBD1 (6 bases). The CDR3 has 19 amino acids. Trimming removed 0 bases from V and 4 bases from J, with 25 bases in between. In germline, CDR1 is SGHRS, CDR2 YFSETQ. The CDR3 sequence: CASSLGGRHHPEGVYGYTF. CDR3 DNA sequence: TGCGCCAGCAGCTTGGGGGGCAGGCACCATCCGGAGGGGGTCTATGGCTACACCTTC.

The CDR3 coding sequence is TGCAGTGCTAGAGACTTTAACAGGGCTCCCTACGAGCAGTACTTC. This gives the protein CSARDFNRAPYEQYF. This chain joins TRBV20-1 and TRBJ2-7; TRBD1 is a possible D gene (6 bases). CDR1 and CDR2 (germline): DFQATT, SNEGSKA (reference sequence). The ends were cut back, 0 bases at V and 2 bases at J, with 14 bases in the middle. The CDR3 is 15 amino acids.

The rearrangement joins TRBV4-2 to TRBJ2-1; 9 bases agree with TRBD2. V trimming: 0 bases; J trimming: 9 bases; junction bases outside the gene matches: 12. CDR1 and CDR2 from the germline V gene are LGHNA and YNFKEQ. This CDR3 has 17 residues. The chain's CDR3 is CASSQEVSAGGRSEQFF. CDR3 DNA sequence: TGTGCCAGCAGCCAAGAAGTATCGGCGGGAGGGCGAAGTGAGCAGTTCTTC.